This T cell receptor beta chain appears in the sequencing data of a study of blood T cell repertoires in COVID-19. The method was immunoSEQ multiplex PCR; TCRdb's version includes in-frame clones alone and lacks a portion of them. The sample shows 150,000 to 200,000 clones, around 86% of them seen only once. The CDR3 consists of 15 residues. The germline CDR1 and CDR2 sequences are SNHLY and FYNNEI. Trimming took 5 bases from V and 8 from J; bases not matched to a gene: 9. This TCR was recovered from a man between 50 and 59 years old with active or convalescent COVID-19. Input material: peripheral blood. The rearrangement uses TRBV2 and TRBJ1-4; 9 nucleotides line up with TRBD1. In DNA, the CDR3 is TGTGCCAGCAGTATCCCACAGGGGGCTGGCGAAAAACTGTTTTTT. Protein: CASSIPQGAGEKLFF.